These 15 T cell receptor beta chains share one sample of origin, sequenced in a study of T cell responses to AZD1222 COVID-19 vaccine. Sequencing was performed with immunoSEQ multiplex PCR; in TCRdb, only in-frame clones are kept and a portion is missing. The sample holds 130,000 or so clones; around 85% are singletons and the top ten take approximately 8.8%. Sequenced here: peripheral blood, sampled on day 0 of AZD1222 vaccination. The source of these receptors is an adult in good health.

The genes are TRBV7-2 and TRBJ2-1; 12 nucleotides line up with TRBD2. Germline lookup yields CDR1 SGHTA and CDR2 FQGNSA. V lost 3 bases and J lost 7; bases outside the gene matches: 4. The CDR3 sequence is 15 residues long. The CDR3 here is CASSLGLAGQNEQFF. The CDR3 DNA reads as TGTGCCAGCAGCTTGGGACTAGCGGGCCAAAATGAGCAGTTCTTC. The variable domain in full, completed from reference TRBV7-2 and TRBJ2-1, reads GAGVSQSPSNKVTEKGKDVELRCDPISGHTALYWYRQSLGQGLEFLIYFQGNSAPDKSGLPSDRFSAERTGGSVSTLTIQRTQQEDSAVYLCASSLGLAGQNEQFFGPGTRLTVL.

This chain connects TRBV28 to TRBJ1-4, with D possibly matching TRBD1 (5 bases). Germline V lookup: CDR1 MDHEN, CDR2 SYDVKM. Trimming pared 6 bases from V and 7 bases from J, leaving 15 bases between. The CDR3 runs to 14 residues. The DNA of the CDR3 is TGTGCCAGCAGGTCGGGGGGTGAGGGTGAAAAACTGTTTTTT. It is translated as CASRSGGEGEKLFF.

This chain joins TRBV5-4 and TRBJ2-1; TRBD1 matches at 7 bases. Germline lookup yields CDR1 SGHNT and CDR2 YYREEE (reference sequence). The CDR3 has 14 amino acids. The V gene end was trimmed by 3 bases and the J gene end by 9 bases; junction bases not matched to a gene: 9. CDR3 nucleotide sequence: TGTGCCAGCAGCTCCAAAAAACAGGGGAGTGAGCAGTTCTTC. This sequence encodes CASSSKKQGSEQFF.

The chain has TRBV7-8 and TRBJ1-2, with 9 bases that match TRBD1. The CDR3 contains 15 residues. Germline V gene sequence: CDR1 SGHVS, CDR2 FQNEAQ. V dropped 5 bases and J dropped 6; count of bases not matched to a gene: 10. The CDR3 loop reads CASSLTGTGFNGYTF. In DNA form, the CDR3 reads TGTGCCAGCAGCCTAACCGGGACAGGGTTTAATGGCTACACCTTC.

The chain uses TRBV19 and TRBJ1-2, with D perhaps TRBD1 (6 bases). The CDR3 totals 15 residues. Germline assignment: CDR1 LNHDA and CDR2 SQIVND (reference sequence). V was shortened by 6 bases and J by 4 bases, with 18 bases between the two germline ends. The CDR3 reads CASRVEQGSGYGYTF. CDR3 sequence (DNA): TGTGCCAGTAGGGTGGAACAGGGATCAGGCTATGGCTACACCTTC. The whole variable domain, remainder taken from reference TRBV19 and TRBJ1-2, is DGGITQSPKYLFRKEGQNVTLSCEQNLNHDAMYWYRQDPGQGLRLIYYSQIVNDFQKGDIAEGYSVSREKKESFPLTVTSAQKNPTAFYLCASRVEQGSGYGYTFGSGTRLTVV.

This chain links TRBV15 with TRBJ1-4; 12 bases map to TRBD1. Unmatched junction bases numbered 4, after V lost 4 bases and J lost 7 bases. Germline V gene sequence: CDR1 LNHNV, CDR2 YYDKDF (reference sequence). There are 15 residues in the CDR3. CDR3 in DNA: TGTGCCACCAGCATAGGGACAGGGGGCGGTGAAAAACTGTTTTTT. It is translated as CATSIGTGGGEKLFF. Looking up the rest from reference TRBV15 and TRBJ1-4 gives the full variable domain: DAMVIQNPRYQVTQFGKPVTLSCSQTLNHNVMYWYQQKSSQAPKLLFHYYDKDFNNEADTPDNFQSRRPNTSFCFLDIRSPGLGDTAMYLCATSIGTGGGEKLFFGSGTQLSVL.

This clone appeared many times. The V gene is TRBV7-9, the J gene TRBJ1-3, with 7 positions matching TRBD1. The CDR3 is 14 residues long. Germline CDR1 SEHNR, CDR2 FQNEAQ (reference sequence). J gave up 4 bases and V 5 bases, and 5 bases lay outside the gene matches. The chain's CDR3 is CASSRDSFGNTIYF. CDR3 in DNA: TGTGCCAGCAGCCGGGACAGCTTCGGAAACACCATATATTTT.

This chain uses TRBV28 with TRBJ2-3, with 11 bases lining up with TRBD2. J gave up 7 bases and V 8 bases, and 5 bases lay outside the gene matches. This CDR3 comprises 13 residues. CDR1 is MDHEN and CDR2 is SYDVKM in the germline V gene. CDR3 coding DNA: TGTGCCAGCCGGCTAGCGGGGGGTCATACGCAGTATTTT. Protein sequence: CASRLAGGHTQYF.

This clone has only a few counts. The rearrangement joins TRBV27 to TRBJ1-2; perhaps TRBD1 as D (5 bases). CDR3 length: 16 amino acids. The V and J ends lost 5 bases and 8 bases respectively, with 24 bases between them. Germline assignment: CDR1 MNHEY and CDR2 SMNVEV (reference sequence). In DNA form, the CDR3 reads TGTGCCAGCAGTGTCCTCGGCCGGGACGGCAACCGGGGCTACACCTTC. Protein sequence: CASSVLGRDGNRGYTF.

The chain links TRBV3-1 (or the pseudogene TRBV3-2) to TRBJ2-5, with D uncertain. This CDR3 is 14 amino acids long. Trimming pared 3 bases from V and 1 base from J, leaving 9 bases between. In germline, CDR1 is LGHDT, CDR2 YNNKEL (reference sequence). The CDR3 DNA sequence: TGTGCCAGCAGCCATCTCGGTTCCCAAGAGACCCAGTACTTC. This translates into CASSHLGSQETQYF.

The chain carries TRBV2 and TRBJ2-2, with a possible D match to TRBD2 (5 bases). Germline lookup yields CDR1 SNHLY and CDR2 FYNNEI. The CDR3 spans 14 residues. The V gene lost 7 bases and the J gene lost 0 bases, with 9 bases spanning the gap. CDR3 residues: CASKEDTNTGELFF. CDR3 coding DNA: TGTGCCAGCAAGGAGGATACGAACACCGGGGAGCTGTTTTTT.

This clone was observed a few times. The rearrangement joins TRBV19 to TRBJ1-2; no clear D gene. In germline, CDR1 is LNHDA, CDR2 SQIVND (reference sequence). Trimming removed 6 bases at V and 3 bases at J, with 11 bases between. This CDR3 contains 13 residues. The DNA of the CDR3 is TGTGCCAGTAGCCCCCAGGAGTACTATGGCTACACCTTC. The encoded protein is CASSPQEYYGYTF.

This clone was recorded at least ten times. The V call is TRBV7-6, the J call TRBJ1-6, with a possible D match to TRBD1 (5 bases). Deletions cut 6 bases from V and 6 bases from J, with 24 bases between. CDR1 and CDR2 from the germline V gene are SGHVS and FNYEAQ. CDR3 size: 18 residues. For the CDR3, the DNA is TGTGCCAGCAGGCAGACAGCCAGTTGGTCGACGGTTAATTCACCCCTCCACTTT. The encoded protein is CASRQTASWSTVNSPLHF.

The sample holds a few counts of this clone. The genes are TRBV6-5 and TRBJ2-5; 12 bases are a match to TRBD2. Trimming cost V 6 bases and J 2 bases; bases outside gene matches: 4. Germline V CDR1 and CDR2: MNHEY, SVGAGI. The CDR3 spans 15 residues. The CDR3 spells CASRRTSGAQETQYF. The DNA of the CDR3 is TGTGCCAGCAGACGGACTAGCGGGGCTCAAGAGACCCAGTACTTC.

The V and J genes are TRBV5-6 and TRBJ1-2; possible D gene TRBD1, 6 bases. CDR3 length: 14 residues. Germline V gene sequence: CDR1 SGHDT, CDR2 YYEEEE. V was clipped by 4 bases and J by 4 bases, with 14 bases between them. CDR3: CASSGTSGGYGYTF. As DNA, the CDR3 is TGTGCCAGCAGCGGGACATCCGGCGGCTATGGCTACACCTTC.